These T cell receptor beta chains were read from a single sample in a study of beta chain features in type 1 diabetes. TCRdb's copy holds only in-frame clones and misses some; the assay was immunoSEQ multiplex PCR. The sample lists 200,000 to 250,000 clones, roughly a tenth occurring once. The sample was central memory CD4+ T cells from blood. These receptors all stem from a man aged 18 to 29 in good health. CDR3s include the opening cysteine and the closing phenylalanine or tryptophan. A D gene is named only where the DNA matches it firmly. For some rows the clone size is stated as once, few or many, or as a class when expanded; others skip it.

V,J,D,size,DNA,CDR3
TRBV20-1,TRBJ1-2,.,.,TGCAGTGCTCGGCGAACCCCTGGCTACACCTTC,CSARRTPGYTF
TRBV6-5,TRBJ2-7,.,few,TGTGCCAGCAGTTACAGGGCCGAGCAGTACTTC,CASSYRAEQYF
TRBV7-2,TRBJ2-1,TRBD2,.,TGTGCCAGCAGCTCTCGACGGACTAGCTCCTACAATGAGCAGTTCTTC,CASSSRRTSSYNEQFF
TRBV7-2,TRBJ2-1,.,.,TGTGCCAGCAGCTTAGCTGGACAGATTAATGAGCAGTTCTTC,CASSLAGQINEQFF
TRBV7-9,TRBJ1-1,.,.,TGTGCCAGCAGCTGGGGCAGGGGAGAGACTGAAGCTTTCTTT,CASSWGRGETEAFF
TRBV29-1,TRBJ2-7,.,.,TGCAGCGTTGGTCCCGATAGCTCCTACGAGCAGTACTTC,CSVGPDSSYEQYF
TRBV28,TRBJ2-5,TRBD1,.,TGTGCCAGCAGTTTAATTGGACAGGGATCGGAGACCCAGTACTTC,CASSLIGQGSETQYF
TRBV5-6,TRBJ2-1,.,many,TGTGCCAGCAGATCTGACGACAATGAGCAGTTCTTC,CASRSDDNEQFF
TRBV5-6,TRBJ2-5,.,.,TGTGCCAGCAGCCCAGGGTCCGGGAGAATCCAAGAGACCCAGTACTTC,CASSPGSGRIQETQYF
TRBV5-1,TRBJ2-7,.,.,TGCGCCAGCAGTCCTGGGCTGGGGATGTCCTACGAGCAGTACTTC,CASSPGLGMSYEQYF
TRBV18,TRBJ2-1,.,few,TGTGCCAGCTCACCGGTCAGAGGCGAGCACAATGAGCAGTTCTTC,CASSPVRGEHNEQFF
TRBV30,TRBJ1-1,.,few,TGTGCCTGGGGGACGGACACTGAAGCTTTCTTT,CAWGTDTEAFF
TRBV30,TRBJ1-2,.,many,TGTGCCTGGAGTCAGGGGCCCCGCTACACCTTC,CAWSQGPRYTF
TRBV7-9,TRBJ1-5,TRBD1,.,TGTGCCAGCAGCCCCAGGGGGCCCAATCAGCCCCAGCATTTT,CASSPRGPNQPQHF
TRBV28,TRBJ2-1,TRBD2,few,TGTGCCAGCAGCCCGAAGACTAGCGGGAGGAGAGAGCAGTTCTTC,CASSPKTSGRREQFF
TRBV7-9,TRBJ1-2,.,.,TGTGCCAGCAGCCCACGGGGAGGGTACTATGGCTACACCTTC,CASSPRGGYYGYTF
TRBV7-8,TRBJ2-3,TRBD1,.,TGTGCCAGCAGCCCCCGGACAGGGGGAAGCACAGATACGCAGTATTTT,CASSPRTGGSTDTQYF
TRBV7-6,TRBJ2-2,.,.,TGTGCCAGCACCCGTAGGACTTCCGACGAGGGCGGGGAGCTGTTTTTT,CASTRRTSDEGGELFF
TRBV10-3,TRBJ1-4,.,few,TGTGCCATCAGTGCCGTCAGGAAAACTAATGCAACTAATGAAAAACTGTTTTTT,CAISAVRKTNATNEKLFF
TRBV7-2,TRBJ2-1,.,.,TGTGCCAGCAGCTTAATCCCGGGTAGCTCCTACAATGAGCAGTTCTTC,CASSLIPGSSYNEQFF
TRBV6-5,TRBJ2-3,TRBD1,many,TGTGCCAGCAGTTACGGACAGGCAGATACGCAGTATTTT,CASSYGQADTQYF
TRBV7-3,TRBJ2-2,TRBD2,.,TGTGCCAGCAGCCTCCGGGGAGGGCCGAACACCGGGGAGCTGTTTTTT,CASSLRGGPNTGELFF
TRBV5-5,TRBJ2-4,.,few,TGTGCCAGCAGCTTGGATACAGGCGACATTCAGTACTTC,CASSLDTGDIQYF
TRBV18,TRBJ2-7,.,.,TGTGCCAGCTCACCACCGGGGAGGACAGGAAATTCCTACGAGCAGTACTTC,CASSPPGRTGNSYEQYF
TRBV11-3,TRBJ2-5,.,.,TGTGCCAGCAGCTTATCTATCGGCCGGGAAGAGACCCAGTACTTC,CASSLSIGREETQYF
TRBV6-1,TRBJ2-1,.,many,TGTGCCAGGGACAATGAGCAGTTCTTC,CARDNEQFF
TRBV18,TRBJ2-5,TRBD2,many,TGTGCCAGCCTCGAGCGGGGACAAGAGACCCAGTACTTC,CASLERGQETQYF
TRBV5-1,TRBJ2-2,TRBD1,.,TGCGCCAGCAGTCTGACAGGGTATTCGAACACCGGGGAGCTGTTTTTT,CASSLTGYSNTGELFF
TRBV6-5,TRBJ1-5,.,many,TGTGCCAGCAGACCATTGGGCAATCAGCCCCAGCATTTT,CASRPLGNQPQHF
TRBV5-6,TRBJ2-7,.,.,TGTGCCAGCAGCTTTTCCTTCGGCGGAACCTACGAGCAGTACTTC,CASSFSFGGTYEQYF
TRBV7-3,TRBJ1-2,.,few,TGTGCCAGCAGCCCCAGACGGACAGCGGGCTACACCTTC,CASSPRRTAGYTF